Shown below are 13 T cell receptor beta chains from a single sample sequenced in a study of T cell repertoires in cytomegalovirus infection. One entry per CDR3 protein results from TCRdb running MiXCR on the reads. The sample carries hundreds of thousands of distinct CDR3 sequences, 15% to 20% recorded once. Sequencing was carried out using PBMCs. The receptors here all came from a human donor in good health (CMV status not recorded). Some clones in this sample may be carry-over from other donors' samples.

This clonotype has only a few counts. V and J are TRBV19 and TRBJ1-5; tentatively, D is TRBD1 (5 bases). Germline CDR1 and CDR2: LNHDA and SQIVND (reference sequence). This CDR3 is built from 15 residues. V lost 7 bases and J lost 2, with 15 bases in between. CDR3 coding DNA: TGTGCCAGTAACGTAAGAGACAGCCGCAATCAGCCCCAGCATTTT. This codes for CASNVRDSRNQPQHF.

As DNA, the CDR3 is TGTGCCAGCTCCTTATCCACCCAGACTGAAGCTTTCTTT. Its translation is CASSLSTQTEAFF. The gene calls are TRBV18 and TRBJ1-1; D is undetermined. The germline CDR1 and CDR2 sequences are KGHSH and LQKENI. The CDR3 length is 13 residues. V was cut by 6 bases and J by 5 bases, with 13 bases left in between. Full variable domain (remainder filled in from reference TRBV18 and TRBJ1-1): NAGVMQNPRHLVRRRGQEARLRCSPMKGHSHVYWYRQLPEEGLKFMVYLQKENIIDESGMPKERFSAEFPKEGPSILRIQQVVRGDSAAYFCASSLSTQTEAFFGQGTRLTVV.

The CDR3: CASRPGYAYNEQFF. The CDR3 DNA is TGTGCCAGCAGACCAGGGTACGCCTACAATGAGCAGTTCTTC. This rearrangement joins TRBV2 to TRBJ2-1; maybe TRBD1 (5 bases). Looked up from germline, CDR1 is SNHLY and CDR2 is FYNNEI. CDR3 length: 14 residues. V lost 6 bases, J lost 2 bases, and 11 bases lay in between.

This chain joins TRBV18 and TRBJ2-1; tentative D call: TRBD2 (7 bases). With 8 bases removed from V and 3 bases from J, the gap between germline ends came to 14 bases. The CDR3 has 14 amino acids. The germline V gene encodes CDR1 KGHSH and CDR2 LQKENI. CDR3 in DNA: TGTGCCAGCCTGGAAGGGGGGGGCTACAATGAGCAGTTCTTC. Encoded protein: CASLEGGGYNEQFF.

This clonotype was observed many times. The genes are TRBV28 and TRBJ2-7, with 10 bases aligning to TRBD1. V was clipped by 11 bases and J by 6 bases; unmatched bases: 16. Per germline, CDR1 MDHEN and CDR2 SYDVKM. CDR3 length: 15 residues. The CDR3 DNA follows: TGTGCCGTCCAGAATCCGGGACAGGGGAGGAGCGAGCAGTACTTC. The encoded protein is CAVQNPGQGRSEQYF.

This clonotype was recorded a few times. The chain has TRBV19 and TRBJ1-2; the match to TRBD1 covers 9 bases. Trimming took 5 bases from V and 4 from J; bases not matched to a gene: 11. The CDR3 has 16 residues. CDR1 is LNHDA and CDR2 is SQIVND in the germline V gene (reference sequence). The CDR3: CASSLGSGTGIYGYTF. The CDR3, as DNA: TGTGCCAGTAGTCTAGGCTCCGGGACAGGGATCTATGGCTACACCTTC. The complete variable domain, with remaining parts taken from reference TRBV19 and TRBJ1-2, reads DGGITQSPKYLFRKEGQNVTLSCEQNLNHDAMYWYRQDPGQGLRLIYYSQIVNDFQKGDIAEGYSVSREKKESFPLTVTSAQKNPTAFYLCASSLGSGTGIYGYTFGSGTRLTVV.

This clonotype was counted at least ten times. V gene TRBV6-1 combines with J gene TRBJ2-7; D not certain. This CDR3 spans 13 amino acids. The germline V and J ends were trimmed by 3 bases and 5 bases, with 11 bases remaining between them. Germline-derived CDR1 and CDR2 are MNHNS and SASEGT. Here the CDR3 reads CASSDSSRDEQYF. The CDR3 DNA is TGTGCCAGCAGTGATAGTTCCCGGGACGAGCAGTACTTC.

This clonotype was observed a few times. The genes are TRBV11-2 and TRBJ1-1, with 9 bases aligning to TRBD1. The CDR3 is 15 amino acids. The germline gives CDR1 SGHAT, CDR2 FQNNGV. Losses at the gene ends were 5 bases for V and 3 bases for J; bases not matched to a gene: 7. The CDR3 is CASSGWTGVDTEAFF. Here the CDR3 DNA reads TGTGCCAGCAGCGGATGGACAGGGGTGGACACTGAAGCTTTCTTT.

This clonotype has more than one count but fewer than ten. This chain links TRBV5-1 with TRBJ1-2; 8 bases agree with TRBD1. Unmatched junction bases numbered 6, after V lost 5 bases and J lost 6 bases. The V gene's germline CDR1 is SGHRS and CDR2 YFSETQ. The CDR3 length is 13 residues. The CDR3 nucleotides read TGCGCCAGCAGGACAGGGGCGGGAGATGGCTACACCTTC. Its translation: CASRTGAGDGYTF.

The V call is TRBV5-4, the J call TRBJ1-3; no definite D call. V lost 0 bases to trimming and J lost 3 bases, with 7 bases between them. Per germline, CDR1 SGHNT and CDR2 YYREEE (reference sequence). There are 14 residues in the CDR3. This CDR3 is CASSLAEIGNTIYF. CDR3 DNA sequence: TGTGCCAGCAGCTTGGCGGAGATTGGAAACACCATATATTTT.

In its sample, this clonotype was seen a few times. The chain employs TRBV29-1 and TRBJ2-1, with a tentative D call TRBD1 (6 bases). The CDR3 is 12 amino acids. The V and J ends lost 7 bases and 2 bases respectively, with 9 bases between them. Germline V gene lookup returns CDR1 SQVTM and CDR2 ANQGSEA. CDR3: CSGQETYNEQFF. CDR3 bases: TGCAGCGGACAGGAGACCTACAATGAGCAGTTCTTC.

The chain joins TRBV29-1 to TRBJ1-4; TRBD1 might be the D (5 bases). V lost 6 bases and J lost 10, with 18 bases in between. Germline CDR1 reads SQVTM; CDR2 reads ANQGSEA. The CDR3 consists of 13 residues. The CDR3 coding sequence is TGCAGCGTACCCGGGACGTCCGGTGGAAAACTGTTTTTT. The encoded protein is CSVPGTSGGKLFF.

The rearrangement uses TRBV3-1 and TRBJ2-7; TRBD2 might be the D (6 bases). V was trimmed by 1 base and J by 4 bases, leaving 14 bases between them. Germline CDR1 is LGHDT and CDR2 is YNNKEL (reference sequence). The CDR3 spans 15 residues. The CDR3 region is CASSQGWRVAYEQYF. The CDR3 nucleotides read TGTGCCAGCAGCCAAGGATGGAGGGTGGCGTACGAGCAGTACTTC.